The rows below give T cell receptor beta chains drawn from one sample of a study of post-analysis software for immune sequencing data. TCRdb independently ran MiXCR on the PCR reads; one entry per CDR3 protein. Of 700,000 to 800,000 distinct CDR3 sequences detected, roughly 27% appear once; the ten largest clones hold around 0.6%. Sequenced material: blood. The origin of the receptors is a girl between 10 and 17 years old with multiple sclerosis. CDR3s include the opening cysteine and the closing phenylalanine or tryptophan. D genes are given only for firm matches. Rows give clone size only sometimes, using once, few, many, or a class for an expanded clone.

D	V	size	J	DNA	CDR3
NA	TRBV6-5	NA	TRBJ2-3	TGTGCCAGCAGTCGCAGTGACCCCGGGAGCACAGATACGCAGTATTTT	CASSRSDPGSTDTQYF
TRBD1	TRBV29-1	few	TRBJ1-2	TGCAGCGTTGAAGATCTCACAGGGGGTGGCTACACCTTC	CSVEDLTGGGYTF
NA	TRBV29-1	NA	TRBJ1-2	TGCAGCGAGCGGACGGTGAACTATGGCTACACCTTC	CSERTVNYGYTF
TRBD1	TRBV11-2	NA	TRBJ1-6	TGTGCCAGCAGCCGTCCGAGGACAGGGAAGATTTCACCCCTCCACTTT	CASSRPRTGKISPLHF
TRBD1	TRBV11-2	few	TRBJ2-1	TGTGCCAGCAGCCCGCACCGGGACAGGGGATACAATGAGCAGTTCTTC	CASSPHRDRGYNEQFF
NA	TRBV11-2	NA	TRBJ1-5	TGTGCCAGCAGCTTAGTACGACAGAACAATCAGCCCCAGCATTTT	CASSLVRQNNQPQHF
NA	TRBV7-2	NA	TRBJ1-5	TGTGCCAGCAGCTTAGTGTCGGGCAGGGTATGGAGCAATCAGCCCCAGCATTTT	CASSLVSGRVWSNQPQHF
NA	TRBV28	NA	TRBJ2-7	TGTGCCAGCAGTCTCAGAAAGGGCGAGCAGTACTTC	CASSLRKGEQYF
NA	TRBV6-2/TRBV6-3	NA	TRBJ2-3	TGTGCCAGCAGTAAACATTCTGATACGCAGTATTTT	CASSKHSDTQYF
TRBD2	TRBV7-6	few	TRBJ2-7	TGTGCCAACAGCTCACCGGGGAGGGACGAGCAGTACTTC	CANSSPGRDEQYF
TRBD1	TRBV5-6	few	TRBJ1-1	TGTGCCAGCAGCCGGGACAGGGCCAACACTGAAGCTTTCTTT	CASSRDRANTEAFF
TRBD1	TRBV14	NA	TRBJ1-2	TGTGCCAGCAGCCTATCTCCCGGGACAGGGCCATATGGCTACACCTTC	CASSLSPGTGPYGYTF
NA	TRBV10-3	many	TRBJ2-5	TGTGCCATTTGGGTTGGGTATTCACAAGAGACCCAGTACTTC	CAIWVGYSQETQYF
NA	TRBV5-1	once	TRBJ2-6	TGCGCCAGCAGCTTGGAGCAGGGATGGTATGGGGCCAACGTCCTGACTTTC	CASSLEQGWYGANVLTF
NA	TRBV6-2/TRBV6-3	NA	TRBJ2-7	TGTGCCAGCAGTTACGTTCGAGGGTCCTACGAGCAGTACTTC	CASSYVRGSYEQYF
TRBD2	TRBV6-2/TRBV6-3	NA	TRBJ2-1	TGTGCCAGCAGTGTCGCTAGCGGGAGGGGCAATGAGCAGTTCTTC	CASSVASGRGNEQFF
NA	TRBV20-1	few	TRBJ2-3	TGCAGTGCTAGTCGGAGCGCGGCAGATACGCAGTATTTT	CSASRSAADTQYF
NA	TRBV20-1	NA	TRBJ2-7	TGCAGTGCTAGAGTCCGGGGCCTCTACGAGCAGTACTTC	CSARVRGLYEQYF
NA	TRBV20-1	NA	TRBJ1-6	TGCAGTGCCAGCCCGGGCCAGGATAATTCACCCCTCCACTTT	CSASPGQDNSPLHF
NA	TRBV9	few	TRBJ2-3	TGTGCCAGCAGCGTATACACCCAAGCGCAGTATTTT	CASSVYTQAQYF
NA	TRBV19	few	TRBJ2-5	TGTGCCAGTAGTATTAATCTTGGAGAGCAGTACTTC	CASSINLGEQYF
NA	TRBV7-2	NA	TRBJ1-5	TGTGCCAGCAACCTCAAGGGAAATCAGCCCCAGCATTTT	CASNLKGNQPQHF
NA	TRBV7-9	few	TRBJ2-1	TGTGCCAGCAGCTTAGCATCCTCCAATGAGCAGTTCTTC	CASSLASSNEQFF
TRBD2	TRBV7-2	few	TRBJ2-1	TGTGCCAGCAGCTTAGTAGCGGGGGGGCGTAATGAGCAGTTCTTC	CASSLVAGGRNEQFF
TRBD1	TRBV6-5	NA	TRBJ1-4	TGTGCCAGCAGCCCAGGGGGGTTCGTGCCTAATGAAAAACTGTTTTTT	CASSPGGFVPNEKLFF
TRBD1	TRBV5-1	few	TRBJ2-1	TGCGCCAGCAGCCCTCTGGGACAGGGCGCCCTCCTCAATGAGCAGTTCTTC	CASSPLGQGALLNEQFF